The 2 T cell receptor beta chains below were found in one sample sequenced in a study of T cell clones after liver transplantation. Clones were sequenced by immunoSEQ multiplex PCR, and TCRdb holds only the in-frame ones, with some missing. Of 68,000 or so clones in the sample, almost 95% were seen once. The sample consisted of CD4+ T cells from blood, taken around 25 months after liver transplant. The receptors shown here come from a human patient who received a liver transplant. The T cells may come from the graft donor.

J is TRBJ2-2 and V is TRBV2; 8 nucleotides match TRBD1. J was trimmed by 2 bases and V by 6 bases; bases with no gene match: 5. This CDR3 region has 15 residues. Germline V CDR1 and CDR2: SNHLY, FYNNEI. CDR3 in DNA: TGTGCCAGCAGCTGGGACAGGCAAAACACCGGGGAGCTGTTTTTT. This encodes CASSWDRQNTGELFF.

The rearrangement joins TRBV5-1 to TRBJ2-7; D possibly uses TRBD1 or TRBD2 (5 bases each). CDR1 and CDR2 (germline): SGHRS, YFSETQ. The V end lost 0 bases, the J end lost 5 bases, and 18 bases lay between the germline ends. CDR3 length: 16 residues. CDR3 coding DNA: TGCGCCAGCAGCTTGGCCCTAGCCCAGGGAGCGGACGAGCAGTACTTC. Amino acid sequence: CASSLALAQGADEQYF.